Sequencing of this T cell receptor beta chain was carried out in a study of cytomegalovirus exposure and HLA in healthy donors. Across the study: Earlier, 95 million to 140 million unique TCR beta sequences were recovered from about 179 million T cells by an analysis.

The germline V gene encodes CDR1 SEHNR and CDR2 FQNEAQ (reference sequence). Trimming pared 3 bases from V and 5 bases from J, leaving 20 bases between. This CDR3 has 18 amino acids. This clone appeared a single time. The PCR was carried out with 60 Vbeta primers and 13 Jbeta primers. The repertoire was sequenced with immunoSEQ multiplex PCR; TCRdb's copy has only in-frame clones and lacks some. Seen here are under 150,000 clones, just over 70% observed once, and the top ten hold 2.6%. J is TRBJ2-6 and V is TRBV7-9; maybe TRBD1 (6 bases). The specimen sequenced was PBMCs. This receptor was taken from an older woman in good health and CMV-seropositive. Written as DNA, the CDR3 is TGTGCCAGCAGCTTTCCTAGGGCAGGGGCCCCCCGGGCCAACGTCCTGACTTTC. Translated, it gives CASSFPRAGAPRANVLTF.